This passage covers 14 T cell receptor beta chains from one sample sequenced in a study of regulatory T cells in long-lasting Graves disease. Through Arm-PCR of CDR3 regions and iRepertoire HTBI primers, TCR beta libraries were built. TCRdb redid the calling of the multiplex PCR reads with MiXCR, one entry per CDR3 protein. The sample has hundreds of thousands of distinct CDR3 sequences; around 15% are singletons. Time point meaning: newly diagnosed GD, antithyroid drugs for less than 3 months. Construction of the TCR library relied on RNA isolated from PBMCs. Source: peripheral blood mononuclear cells (PBMCs), taken at new diagnosis, from a patient treated with antithyroid drugs. These receptors all come from a female donor with Graves disease.

The chain recombines TRBV19 with TRBJ2-1; 9 nucleotides line up with TRBD2. CDR1 and CDR2 from the germline V gene are LNHDA and SQIVND (reference sequence). The CDR3 has 23 amino acids. The V gene end was trimmed by 5 bases and the J gene end by 0 bases; junction bases not matched to a gene: 26. The CDR3 sequence is CASSLPGLATINPPQSSYNEQFF. The CDR3 DNA reads as TGTGCCAGTAGTCTCCCGGGACTAGCAACGATCAACCCCCCCCAGAGCTCCTACAATGAGCAGTTCTTC.

As regards this clonotype: This may be a read error: a much more frequent sequence differs by one nucleotide. The chain combines TRBV7-8 with TRBJ2-5; D is ambiguous. The germline CDR1 and CDR2 sequences are SGHVS and FQNEAQ. Trimming removed 7 bases at V and 0 bases at J, with 6 bases between. This CDR3 is 12 amino acids long. The CDR3 DNA is TGTGCCAGCACGGCGTACCAAGAGACCCAGTACTTC. As protein: CASTAYQETQYF. The whole variable domain, filled in from reference TRBV7-8 and TRBJ2-5, reads GAGVSQSPRYKVAKRGQDVALRCDPISGHVSLFWYQQALGQGPEFLTYFQNEAQLDKSGLPSDRFFAERPEGSVSTLKIQRTQQEDSAVYLCASTAYQETQYFGPGTRLLVL.

This clonotype was seen only a few times. This rearrangement joins TRBV5-1 to TRBJ1-2, with D unresolved. The CDR3 has 15 residues. Germline CDR1 SGHRS, CDR2 YFSETQ. V was trimmed by 5 bases and J by 7 bases, leaving 21 bases between them. The CDR3 DNA reads as TGCGCCAGCAGGGCAGGTGGCCCTAGGGCTTTTGGCTACACCTTC. Amino acids: CASRAGGPRAFGYTF.

This clonotype appeared many times. The genes are TRBV4-1 and TRBJ2-2, with 9 bases fitting TRBD2. The V segment lost 0 bases and the J segment 3 bases; nucleotides outside the gene matches: 8. Germline CDR1 reads MGHRA; CDR2 reads YSYEKL. The length of the CDR3 is 18 residues. The CDR3 DNA reads as TGCGCCAGCAGCCAAGATATTAGCGGGAGCCCTCACACCGGGGAGCTGTTTTTT. Translating gives CASSQDISGSPHTGELFF.

This clonotype came up many times. The V and J genes are TRBV7-9 and TRBJ1-6; TRBD1 matches at 7 bases. CDR3 length equals 15 residues. Germline CDR1 is SEHNR and CDR2 is FQNEAQ (reference sequence). With 1 base clipped from V and 3 bases from J, the junction kept 0 bases outside the gene matches. CDR3 nucleotide sequence: TGTGCCAGCAGCTTAGGACAGGGCTATAATTCACCCCTCCACTTT. This sequence encodes CASSLGQGYNSPLHF.

In this sample, this clonotype turned up many times. V and J are TRBV6-5 and TRBJ1-1; D is uncertain. V lost 4 bases, J lost 5 bases, and 20 bases lay in between. This CDR3 has 16 amino acids. Germline CDR1 and CDR2: MNHEY and SVGAGI. The CDR3 here is CASSLLGPDIRTEAFF. For the CDR3, the DNA is TGTGCCAGCAGTTTACTCGGACCTGACATTAGAACTGAAGCTTTCTTT.

This clonotype was recorded a few times. The chain joins TRBV3-1 to TRBJ2-5, with TRBD1 matching over 7 bases. Germline-derived CDR1 and CDR2 are LGHDT and YNNKEL (reference sequence). V trimming: 7 bases; J trimming: 0 bases; junction bases outside the gene matches: 14. This CDR3 is 17 amino acids long. The CDR3 nucleotides read TGTGCCAGCACGCAAAGACAGGGCAACCTAGACCAAGAGACCCAGTACTTC. The encoded protein is CASTQRQGNLDQETQYF.

This clonotype was found many times. This chain joins TRBV6-5 and TRBJ2-2; D may be TRBD2 (5 bases). This CDR3 spans 14 amino acids. Deletions cut 2 bases from V and 3 bases from J, with 7 bases between. Germline CDR1 reads MNHEY; CDR2 reads SVGAGI. DNA of the CDR3: TGTGCCAGCAGTTACAAGAGGGACACCGGGGAGCTGTTTTTT. The encoded protein is CASSYKRDTGELFF.

The chain couples TRBV6-9 to TRBJ2-3; D is unresolved. Trimming cost V 2 bases and J 2 bases, with 11 bases left between them. CDR3 length: 15 amino acids. The germline CDR1 and CDR2 sequences are MNHGY and SVAAGI. Written as DNA, the CDR3 is TGTGCCAGCAGTTATCGCCATCCAGACACAGATACGCAGTATTTT. This gives the protein CASSYRHPDTDTQYF.

This clonotype has just a few counts. V gene TRBV10-3 combines with J gene TRBJ1-3, with D unresolved. V lost 4 bases and J 0 bases, leaving 7 bases between the germline ends. The CDR3 covers 14 residues. Germline CDR1 is ENHRY and CDR2 is SYGVKD. CDR3 region: CAISGADSGNTIYF. CDR3 in DNA: TGTGCCATCAGTGGGGCGGACTCTGGAAACACCATATATTTT.

The chain employs TRBV2 and TRBJ2-4; D ambiguous. CDR3 length equals 10 residues. Per germline, CDR1 SNHLY and CDR2 FYNNEI. Trimming shortened V by 6 bases and J by 7 bases, and 4 bases separated the two germline ends. The CDR3 here is CASRANIQYF. In DNA form, the CDR3 reads TGTGCCAGCAGGGCGAACATTCAGTACTTC.

This clonotype came up many times. The chain carries TRBV20-1 and TRBJ1-1, with D uncertain. Germline values: CDR1 DFQATT, CDR2 SNEGSKA (reference sequence). Trimming removed 0 bases at V and 3 bases at J, with 11 bases between. The CDR3 is made up of 14 amino acids. Here the CDR3 DNA reads TGCAGTGCTAGAGATCCAGACGGAGACACTGAAGCTTTCTTT. As protein: CSARDPDGDTEAFF.

V usage is TRBV19 and J usage is TRBJ1-1; 10 nucleotides agree with TRBD1. Trimming at V came to 6 bases and at J to 1 base, leaving 8 bases not matched to a gene. CDR1 LNHDA and CDR2 SQIVND come from the germline V gene (reference sequence). The CDR3 is made up of 16 amino acids. The chain's CDR3 is CASRKWTGGTNTEAFF. In DNA form, the CDR3 reads TGTGCCAGTAGAAAATGGACAGGGGGGACGAACACTGAAGCTTTCTTT.

There are many counts of this clonotype. This chain uses TRBV2 with TRBJ1-5, with D uncertain. Germline lookup yields CDR1 SNHLY and CDR2 FYNNEI. Trimming pared 6 bases from V and 2 bases from J, leaving 14 bases between. This CDR3 has 15 residues. The CDR3 sequence: CASSPLEGGNQPQHF. The CDR3 DNA reads TGTGCCAGCAGCCCACTAGAGGGTGGCAATCAGCCCCAGCATTTT.